This is a list of T cell receptor beta chains from one sample in a study of regulatory T cells in long-lasting Graves disease. TCRdb reanalysed the multiplex PCR reads using MiXCR and keeps one entry per CDR3 protein. The table includes 620,000 or so distinct CDR3 sequences, 15% to 20% detected once. The sample also formed part of further work on T cells in Graves' hyperthyroidism and ophthalmopathy.

The specimen comprised peripheral blood mononuclear cells (PBMCs), sampled at new diagnosis, from a patient treated with antithyroid drugs. All receptors come from a woman aged 30 to 39 with Graves disease. The CDR3 runs from the conserved cysteine through the conserved F or W. D genes are given only for firm matches. Size is stated for part of the rows, as once, few or many counts, or as a class when the clone is expanded.

D gene,J gene,V gene,clone size,CDR3 DNA,CDR3 protein
.,TRBJ1-6,TRBV6-9,many,TGTGCCAGCAGTTCCCAGGGAAGCTCCTATAATTCACCCCTCCACTTT,CASSSQGSSYNSPLHF
TRBD1,TRBJ2-7,TRBV7-9,many,TGTGCCAGCATCGGGACAGGGCGATCCGAGCAGTACTTC,CASIGTGRSEQYF
.,TRBJ2-5,TRBV5-1,.,TGCGCCAGCGCGGGGAGCGGGGAGACCCAGTACTTC,CASAGSGETQYF
.,TRBJ1-3,TRBV12-3/TRBV12-4,.,TGTGCCAGCAGTCGGGGCCAACCGGGGTCTGGAAACACCATATATTTT,CASSRGQPGSGNTIYF
.,TRBJ2-1,TRBV27,.,TGTGCCAGCAGTTTCGGAGGATGGGGCTCCTACAATGAGCAGTTCTTC,CASSFGGWGSYNEQFF
.,TRBJ1-1,TRBV18,.,TGTGCCAGCTCGCTCAACAGGGTTAACACTGAAGCTTTCTTT,CASSLNRVNTEAFF
TRBD1,TRBJ2-7,TRBV5-1,.,TGCGCCAGCAGCTCGTTACAGGGGTCCTACGAGCAGTACTTC,CASSSLQGSYEQYF
TRBD1,TRBJ2-2,TRBV5-1,few,TGCGCCAGCAGCCAGGGGGACGCCTACACCGGGGAGCTGTTTTTT,CASSQGDAYTGELFF
TRBD1,TRBJ2-7,TRBV4-1,.,TGCGCCAGCAGCCAAAACACAGGGGGGACCTACGAGCAGTACTTC,CASSQNTGGTYEQYF
.,TRBJ2-1,TRBV4-1,.,TGCGCCAGCAGCCAAGATCTCCAGGTAGCACGGGAGCAGTTCTTC,CASSQDLQVAREQFF
.,TRBJ2-3,TRBV15,many,TGTGCCACCAGCAGAGGATGGAGCACAGATACGCAGTATTTT,CATSRGWSTDTQYF
.,TRBJ2-6,TRBV30,.,TGTGCCTGGAGTGTACCTTGGGGCAGGAAAAGCTCTGGGGCCAACGTCCTGGCTTTC,CAWSVPWGRKSSGANVLAF
.,TRBJ2-7,TRBV6-2/TRBV6-3,.,TGTGCCAGCAGTTACGGGGAGGTTGGCTACGAGCAGTACTTC,CASSYGEVGYEQYF
.,TRBJ2-1,TRBV7-3,.,TGTGCCAGCAGCTTAACGGGTAGCGGTAGCGGCTCCTACAATGAGCAGTTCTTC,CASSLTGSGSGSYNEQFF
TRBD1,TRBJ1-2,TRBV6-1,.,TGTGCCAGCAGCCCCCCGGGACAGGGGAATAACTATGGCTACACCTTC,CASSPPGQGNNYGYTF
.,TRBJ1-5,TRBV10-3,few,TGTGCCCGGAAGTCGCCCCAGCATTTT,CARKSPQHF
.,TRBJ2-5,TRBV5-6,.,TGTGCCAGCAGCTTGGGTACTGGGACGGGGACCCAGTACTTC,CASSLGTGTGTQYF
.,TRBJ2-1,TRBV20-1,many,TGCAGTGCGCGACTTCCCCTTTACAATGAGCAGTTCTTC,CSARLPLYNEQFF
TRBD2,TRBJ2-7,TRBV5-1,many,TGTGCCAGCAGCTTCACTAGCGGGAGCTCCTACGAGCAGTACTTC,CASSFTSGSSYEQYF
.,TRBJ1-6,TRBV12-3/TRBV12-4,many,TGTGCCAGCAGTTCATGGCGGTATCGGACACGTTCACCCCTCCACTTT,CASSSWRYRTRSPLHF
TRBD1,TRBJ2-1,TRBV13,few,TGTGCCAGCAGCTTAAACGCGGACAGGGCGACTGAGCAGTTCTTC,CASSLNADRATEQFF
TRBD2,TRBJ2-1,TRBV7-6,many,TGTGCCAGCAGCTTAGTCCCGGGACTAGCGGGAATAAATGAGCAGTTCTTC,CASSLVPGLAGINEQFF
.,TRBJ1-2,TRBV10-3,few,TGTGCCATCAGTGGGAAGCAGGAAGCCTATGGCTACACCTTC,CAISGKQEAYGYTF
TRBD2,TRBJ2-1,TRBV6-2/TRBV6-3,.,TGTGCCAGCAGTCGGACTAGCGCCAATGAGCAGTTCTTC,CASSRTSANEQFF
.,TRBJ2-7,TRBV3-1,few,TGTGCCAGCAGCCAAGGGGTGGGCTGGACCTACGAGCAGTACTTC,CASSQGVGWTYEQYF
.,TRBJ2-7,TRBV14,.,TGTGCCAGCAGCCGAACCGGGCAGGCTTCCGAGCAGTACTTC,CASSRTGQASEQYF
.,TRBJ2-1,TRBV10-3,.,TGTGCCATCAGTGATGGGCGGGCTGAGCAGTTCTTC,CAISDGRAEQFF
.,TRBJ2-7,TRBV3-1,few,TGTGCCAGCAGCGGGCTCCACCCCGAGAAGCAGTACTTC,CASSGLHPEKQYF
.,TRBJ2-6,TRBV7-3,.,TGTGCCAGCAGCTTAACCGGCAGGGCCTCTGGGGCCAACGTCCTGACTTTC,CASSLTGRASGANVLTF
TRBD1,TRBJ2-5,TRBV5-4,.,TGTGCCACGAGGGCAACAGGGGGAGAGACCCAGTACTTC,CATRATGGETQYF
.,TRBJ2-1,TRBV6-5,few,TGTGCCAGCAGTTACCTTTTTGCGGGACAGACTTACAATGAGCAGTTCTTC,CASSYLFAGQTYNEQFF
TRBD1,TRBJ1-3,TRBV12-5,many,TGTGCTAGTGGTTTGGTGCGGACAGGTCCTACTGGAAACACCATATATTTT,CASGLVRTGPTGNTIYF
TRBD1,TRBJ2-1,TRBV28,many,TGTGCCAGCAGTTTATACGTAACAGGGGCCAATGAGCAGTTCTTC,CASSLYVTGANEQFF
.,TRBJ1-1,TRBV20-1,many,TGCAGTGCCCTGAAATGGGACCTGCCCACTGAAGCTTTCTTT,CSALKWDLPTEAFF
.,TRBJ2-5,TRBV29-1,many,TGCAGCGTTGAAGTGGTAGAGACCCAGTACTTC,CSVEVVETQYF
TRBD2,TRBJ2-2,TRBV13,.,TGTGCCACAGGACTAGCGGGCGCAATCGGGGAGCTGTTTTTT,CATGLAGAIGELFF